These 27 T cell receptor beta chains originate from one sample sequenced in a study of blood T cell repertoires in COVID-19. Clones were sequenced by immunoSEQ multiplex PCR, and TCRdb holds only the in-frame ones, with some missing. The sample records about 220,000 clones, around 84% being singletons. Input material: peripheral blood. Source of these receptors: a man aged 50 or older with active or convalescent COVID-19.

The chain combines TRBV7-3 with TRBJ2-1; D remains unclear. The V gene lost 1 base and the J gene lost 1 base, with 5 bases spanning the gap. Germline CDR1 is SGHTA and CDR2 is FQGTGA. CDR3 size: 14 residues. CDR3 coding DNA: TGTGCCAGCAGCTTAAGAGGTTCCTACAATGAGCAGTTCTTC. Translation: CASSLRGSYNEQFF.

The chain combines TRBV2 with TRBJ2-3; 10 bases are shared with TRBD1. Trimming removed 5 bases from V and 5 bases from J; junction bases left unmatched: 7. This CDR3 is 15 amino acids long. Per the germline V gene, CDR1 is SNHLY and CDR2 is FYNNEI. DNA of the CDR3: TGTGCCAGCAGTAAAGACAGGGGGCGAGGAGATACGCAGTATTTT. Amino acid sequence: CASSKDRGRGDTQYF.

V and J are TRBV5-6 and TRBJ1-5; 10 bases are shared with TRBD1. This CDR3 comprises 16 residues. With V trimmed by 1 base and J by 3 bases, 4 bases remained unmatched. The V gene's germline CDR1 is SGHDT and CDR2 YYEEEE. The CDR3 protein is CASSLWGTGDNQPQHF. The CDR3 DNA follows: TGTGCCAGCAGCTTGTGGGGGACAGGGGACAATCAGCCCCAGCATTTT.

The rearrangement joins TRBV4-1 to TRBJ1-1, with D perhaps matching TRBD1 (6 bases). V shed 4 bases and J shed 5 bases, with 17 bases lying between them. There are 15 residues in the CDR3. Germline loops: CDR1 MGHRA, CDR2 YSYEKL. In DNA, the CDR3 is TGCGCCAGCAGCCGAGACGGGGGGCGGAGAACTGAAGCTTTCTTT. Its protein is CASSRDGGRRTEAFF.

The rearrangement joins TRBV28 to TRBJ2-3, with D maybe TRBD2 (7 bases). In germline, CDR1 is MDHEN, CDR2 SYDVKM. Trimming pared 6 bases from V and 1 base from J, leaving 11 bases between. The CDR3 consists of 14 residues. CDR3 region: CASRGGAGTDTQYF. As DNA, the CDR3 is TGTGCCAGCAGGGGGGGGGCGGGCACAGATACGCAGTATTTT. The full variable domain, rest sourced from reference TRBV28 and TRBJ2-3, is DVKVTQSSRYLVKRTGEKVFLECVQDMDHENMFWYRQDPGLGLRLIYFSYDVKMKEKGDIPEGYSVSREKKERFSLILESASTNQTSMYLCASRGGAGTDTQYFGPGTRLTVL.

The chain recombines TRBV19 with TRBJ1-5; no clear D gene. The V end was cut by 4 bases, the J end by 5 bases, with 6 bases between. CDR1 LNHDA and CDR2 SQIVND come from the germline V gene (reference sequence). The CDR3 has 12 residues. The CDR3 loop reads CASSNLDQPQHF. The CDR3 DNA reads TGTGCCAGTAGTAATCTTGATCAGCCCCAGCATTTT.

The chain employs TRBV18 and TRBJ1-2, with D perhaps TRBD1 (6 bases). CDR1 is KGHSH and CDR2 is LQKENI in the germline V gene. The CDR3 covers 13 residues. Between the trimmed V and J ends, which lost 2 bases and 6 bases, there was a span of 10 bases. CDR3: CASSPTGRDGYTF. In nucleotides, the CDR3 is TGTGCCAGCTCACCAACAGGGCGGGATGGCTACACCTTC.

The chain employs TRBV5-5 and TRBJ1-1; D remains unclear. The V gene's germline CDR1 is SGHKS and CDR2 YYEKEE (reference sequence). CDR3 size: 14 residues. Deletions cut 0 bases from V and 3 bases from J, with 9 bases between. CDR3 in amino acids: CASSLGQVDTEAFF. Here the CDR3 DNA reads TGTGCCAGCAGCTTGGGGCAGGTCGACACTGAAGCTTTCTTT.

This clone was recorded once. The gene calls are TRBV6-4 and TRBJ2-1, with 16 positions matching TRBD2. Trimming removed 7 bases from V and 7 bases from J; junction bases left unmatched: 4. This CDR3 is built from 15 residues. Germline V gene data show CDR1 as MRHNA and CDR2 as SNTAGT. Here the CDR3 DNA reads TGTGCCAGCACTCCGGGACTAGCGGGAGGGAATGAGCAGTTCTTC. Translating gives CASTPGLAGGNEQFF.

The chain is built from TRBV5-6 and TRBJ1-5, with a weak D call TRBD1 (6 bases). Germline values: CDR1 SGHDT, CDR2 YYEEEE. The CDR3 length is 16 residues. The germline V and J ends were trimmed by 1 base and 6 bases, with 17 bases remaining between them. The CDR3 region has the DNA TGTGCCAGCAGCTTGTTGAGGGCAGGGGTGGGTCAGCCCCAGCATTTT. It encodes CASSLLRAGVGQPQHF.

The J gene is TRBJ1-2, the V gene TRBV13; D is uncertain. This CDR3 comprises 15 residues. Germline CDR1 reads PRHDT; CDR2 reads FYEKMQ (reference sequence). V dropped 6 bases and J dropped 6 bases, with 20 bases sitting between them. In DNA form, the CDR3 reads TGTGCCAGCAGTTTTGCGGGATTGACCTCGGATGGCTACACCTTC. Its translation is CASSFAGLTSDGYTF. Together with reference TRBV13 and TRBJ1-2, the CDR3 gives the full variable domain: AAGVIQSPRHLIKEKRETATLKCYPIPRHDTVYWYQQGPGQDPQFLISFYEKMQSDKGSIPDRFSAQQFSDYHSELNMSSLELGDSALYFCASSFAGLTSDGYTFGSGTRLTVV.

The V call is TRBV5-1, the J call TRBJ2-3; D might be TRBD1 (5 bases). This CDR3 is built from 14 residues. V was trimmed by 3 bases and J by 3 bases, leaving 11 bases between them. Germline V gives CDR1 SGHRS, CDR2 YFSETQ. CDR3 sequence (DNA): TGCGCCAGCAGCTCATCGGACACGACAGATACGCAGTATTTT. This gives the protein CASSSSDTTDTQYF.

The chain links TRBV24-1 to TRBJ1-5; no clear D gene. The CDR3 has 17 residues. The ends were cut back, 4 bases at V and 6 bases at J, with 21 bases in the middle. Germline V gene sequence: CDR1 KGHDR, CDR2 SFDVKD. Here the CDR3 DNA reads TGTGCCACCAGTGACCTCTCCCGTCAGTCATTTTCTCAGCCCCAGCATTTT. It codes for CATSDLSRQSFSQPQHF.

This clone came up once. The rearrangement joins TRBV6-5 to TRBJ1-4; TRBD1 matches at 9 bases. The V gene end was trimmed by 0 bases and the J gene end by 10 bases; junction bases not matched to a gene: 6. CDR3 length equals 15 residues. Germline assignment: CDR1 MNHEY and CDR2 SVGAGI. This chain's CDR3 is CASSYSWTGDGKLFF. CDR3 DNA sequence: TGTGCCAGCAGTTACTCTTGGACAGGGGATGGAAAACTGTTTTTT.

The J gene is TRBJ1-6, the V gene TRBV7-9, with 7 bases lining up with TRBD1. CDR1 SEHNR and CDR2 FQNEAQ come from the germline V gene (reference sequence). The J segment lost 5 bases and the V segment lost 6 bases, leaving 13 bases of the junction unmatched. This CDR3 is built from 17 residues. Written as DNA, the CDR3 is TGTGCCAGCAGTCACTTAGGCGCAGGGGGAGATAATTCACCCCTCCACTTT. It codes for CASSHLGAGGDNSPLHF.

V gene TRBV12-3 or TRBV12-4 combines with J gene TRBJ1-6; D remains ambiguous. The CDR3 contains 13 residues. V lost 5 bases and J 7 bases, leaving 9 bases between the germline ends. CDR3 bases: TGTGCCAGCAGTCCCCGGTTGAATTCACCCCTCCACTTT. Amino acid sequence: CASSPRLNSPLHF.

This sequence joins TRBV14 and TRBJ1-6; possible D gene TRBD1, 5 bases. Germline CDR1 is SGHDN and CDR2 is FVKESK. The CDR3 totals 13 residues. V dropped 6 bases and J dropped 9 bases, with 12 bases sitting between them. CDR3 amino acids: CASRRDRSSPLHF. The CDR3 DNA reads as TGTGCCAGCAGGCGGGACCGCTCTTCACCCCTCCACTTT.

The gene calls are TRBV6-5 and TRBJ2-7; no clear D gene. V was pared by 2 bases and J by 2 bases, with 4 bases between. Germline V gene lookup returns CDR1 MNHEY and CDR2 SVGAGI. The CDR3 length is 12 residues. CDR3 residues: CASSYPAYEQYV. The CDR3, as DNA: TGTGCCAGCAGTTACCCAGCCTACGAGCAGTACGTC.

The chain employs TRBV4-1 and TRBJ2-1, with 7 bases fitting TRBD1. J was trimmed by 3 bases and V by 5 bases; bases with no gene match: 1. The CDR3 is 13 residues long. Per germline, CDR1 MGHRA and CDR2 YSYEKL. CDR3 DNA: TGCGCCAGCAGCACAGGGGACTACAATGAGCAGTTCTTC. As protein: CASSTGDYNEQFF.

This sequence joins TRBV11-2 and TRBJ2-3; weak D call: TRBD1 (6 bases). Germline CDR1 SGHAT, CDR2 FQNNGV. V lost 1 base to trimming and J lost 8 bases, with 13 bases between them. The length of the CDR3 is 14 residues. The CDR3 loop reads CASSLVTGQGTQYF. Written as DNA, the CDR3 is TGTGCCAGCAGCTTAGTCACAGGGCAAGGTACGCAGTATTTT.

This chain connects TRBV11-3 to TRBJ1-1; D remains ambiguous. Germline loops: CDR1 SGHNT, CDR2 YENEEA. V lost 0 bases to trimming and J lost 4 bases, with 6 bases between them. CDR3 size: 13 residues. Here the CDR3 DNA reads TGTGCCAGCAGCTTAGACGGTTTCACTGAAGCTTTCTTT. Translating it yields CASSLDGFTEAFF.

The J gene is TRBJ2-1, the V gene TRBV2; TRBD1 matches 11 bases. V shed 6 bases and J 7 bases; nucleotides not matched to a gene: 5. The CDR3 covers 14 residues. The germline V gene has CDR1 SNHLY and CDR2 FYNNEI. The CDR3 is CASRKGQGVNEQFF. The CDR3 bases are TGTGCCAGCAGAAAGGGACAGGGGGTAAATGAGCAGTTCTTC. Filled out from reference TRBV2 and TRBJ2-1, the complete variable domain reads EPEVTQTPSHQVTQMGQEVILRCVPISNHLYFYWYRQILGQKVEFLVSFYNNEISEKSEIFDDQFSVERPDGSNFTLKIRSTKLEDSAMYFCASRKGQGVNEQFFGPGTRLTVL.

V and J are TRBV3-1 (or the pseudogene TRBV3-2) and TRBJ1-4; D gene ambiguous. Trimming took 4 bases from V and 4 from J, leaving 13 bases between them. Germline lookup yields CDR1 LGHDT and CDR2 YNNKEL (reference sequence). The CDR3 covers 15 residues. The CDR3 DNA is TGTGCCAGCAGCCCTAGAAGAGGGTATAATGAAAAACTGTTTTTT. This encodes CASSPRRGYNEKLFF.

In DNA, the CDR3 is TGTGCCAGTAGTCCCTCATCGACAGGGTATAGCAATCAGCCCCAGCATTTT. Translated, it gives CASSPSSTGYSNQPQHF. The chain is built from TRBV19 and TRBJ1-5; 7 positions match TRBD1. CDR3 length equals 17 residues. CDR1 LNHDA and CDR2 SQIVND come from the germline V gene (reference sequence). With 5 bases clipped from V and 0 bases from J, the junction kept 10 bases outside the gene matches.

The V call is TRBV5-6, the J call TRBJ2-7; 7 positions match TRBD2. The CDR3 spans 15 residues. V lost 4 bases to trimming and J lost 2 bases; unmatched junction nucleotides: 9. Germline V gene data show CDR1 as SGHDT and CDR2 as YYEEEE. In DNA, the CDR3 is TGTGCCAGCAGCCAAAGCGGGACTTTAACCTACGAGCAGTACGTC. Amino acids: CASSQSGTLTYEQYV.

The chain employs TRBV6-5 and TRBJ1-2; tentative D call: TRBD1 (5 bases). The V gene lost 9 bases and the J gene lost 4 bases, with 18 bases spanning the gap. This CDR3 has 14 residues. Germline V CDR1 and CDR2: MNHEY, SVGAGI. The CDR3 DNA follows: TGTGCCAGTCAGACAGTGGGCCTTGGCTATGGCTACACCTTC. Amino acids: CASQTVGLGYGYTF.

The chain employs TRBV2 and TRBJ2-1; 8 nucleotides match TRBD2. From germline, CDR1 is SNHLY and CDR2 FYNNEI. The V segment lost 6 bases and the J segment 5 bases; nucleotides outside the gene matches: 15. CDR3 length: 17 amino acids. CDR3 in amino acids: CASSPLGAGGPNNEQFF. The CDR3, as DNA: TGTGCCAGCAGCCCTCTTGGTGCGGGAGGCCCAAACAATGAGCAGTTCTTC.